This T cell receptor (beta chain) was observed in a study of cytomegalovirus exposure and HLA in healthy donors. Study findings and constraints: In a later analysis, parvovirus B19, influenza, CMV and Epstein-Barr virus appeared linked to several top co-occurrence clusters.

Comments on this clone: What it binds is not known.

13 Jbeta primers and 60 Vbeta primers were used for the PCR. Profiled with immunoSEQ multiplex PCR; TCRdb holds only in-frame clones, not every one. Of about 120,000 clones listed, 75% are singletons. The germline V gene has CDR1 SGHTA and CDR2 FQGTGA. V shed 5 bases and J 4 bases; nucleotides not matched to a gene: 9. The CDR3 loop spans 16 amino acids. Sequenced: PBMCs. This clonotype was sampled from a woman in her thirties or forties in good health and CMV-seropositive. The rearrangement links TRBV7-3 to TRBJ2-3; 10 positions match TRBD2. Written as DNA, the CDR3 is TGTGCCAGCAGCCCGGGAGCGGGAGGGCTGGCAGATACGCAGTATTTT. Translated: CASSPGAGGLADTQYF.